The clone carrying this T cell receptor beta chain was detected a few times. Per the original methods: Amplification with reference gene primers provided the estimates of nucleated cell counts. Produced via immunoSEQ multiplex PCR; TCRdb's table is partial and in-frame only. That table supplies the V and J calls and clone size; D and trimming were determined from the DNA. This table has approximately 270,000 clones, about 89% appearing once. The data were taken from a study of blood T cell repertoires in COVID-19. Overall study: PBMCs, B-cell-depleted T cells, or T cells provided the cDNA or gDNA that made up the material.

Source material: peripheral blood. This receptor was identified in a man over 45 with acute or convalescent COVID-19.

CDR3 DNA sequence: TGTGCCAGCAGCCAAGTGGGCACCTACGAGCAGTACTTC. Its protein product is CASSQVGTYEQYF. The rearrangement links TRBV3-1 (or the pseudogene TRBV3-2) to TRBJ2-7; D is unresolved. This CDR3 has 13 amino acids. CDR1 and CDR2 from the germline V gene are LGHDT and YNNKEL (reference sequence). V lost 1 base and J lost 2, with 6 bases in between.